The T cell receptor (beta chain) described here comes from a study of pediatric ulcerative colitis. V was clipped by 5 bases and J by 10 bases, with 9 bases between them. Germline CDR1 reads PRHDT; CDR2 reads FYEKMQ (reference sequence). The CDR3 is made up of 12 amino acids. Study-level points and caveats: Two rectal clonotypes were found only in ulcerative colitis patients, all of them. Rectal repertoires separated controls, mild-moderate and acute severe colitis. Some T cells in rectal biopsies may come from blood, especially with overt colitis.

One to two pinch biopsies were taken from the rectum during colonoscopy. Controls: normal colonoscopy findings, no IBD within the following year. Comments on this clone: The antigen is undetermined.

Repertoires were generated with immunoSEQ multiplex PCR, while TCRdb's copy carries only in-frame clones and drops some. The profile shows 15,000 to 20,000 clones, roughly three quarters of them singletons. Source material: gut tissue. This chain uses TRBV13 with TRBJ1-6; D gene unclear. This receptor was taken from a boy between 5 and 17 years old who was a control in a study of pediatric ulcerative colitis. The CDR3 DNA reads as TGTGCCAGCAGCCCCTTGGGGTCACCCCTCCACTTT. Translating gives CASSPLGSPLHF. The whole variable domain, remainder taken from reference TRBV13 and TRBJ1-6, is AAGVIQSPRHLIKEKRETATLKCYPIPRHDTVYWYQQGPGQDPQFLISFYEKMQSDKGSIPDRFSAQQFSDYHSELNMSSLELGDSALYFCASSPLGSPLHFGNGTRLTVT.